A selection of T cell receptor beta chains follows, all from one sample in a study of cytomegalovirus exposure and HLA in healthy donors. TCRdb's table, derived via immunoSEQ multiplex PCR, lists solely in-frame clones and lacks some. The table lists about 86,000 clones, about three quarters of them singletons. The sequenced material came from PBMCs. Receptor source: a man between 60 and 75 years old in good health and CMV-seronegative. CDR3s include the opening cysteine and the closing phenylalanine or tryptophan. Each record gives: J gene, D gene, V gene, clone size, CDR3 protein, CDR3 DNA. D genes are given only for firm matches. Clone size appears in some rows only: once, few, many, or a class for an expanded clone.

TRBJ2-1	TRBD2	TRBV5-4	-	CASGFGGGYNNEQFF	TGTGCCAGTGGGTTTGGCGGGGGGTACAACAATGAGCAGTTCTTC
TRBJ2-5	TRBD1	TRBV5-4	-	CASSRDRQETQYF	TGTGCCAGCAGCCGGGACAGACAAGAGACCCAGTACTTC
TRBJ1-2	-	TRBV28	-	CASNGVDNYGYTF	TGTGCCAGCAACGGGGTAGACAACTATGGCTACACCTTC
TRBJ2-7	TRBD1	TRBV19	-	CASSAPRDRGINEQYF	TGTGCCAGTAGTGCTCCCCGGGACAGGGGAATCAACGAGCAGTACTTC
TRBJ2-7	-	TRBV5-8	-	CASSLSLSSTSYEQYF	TGTGCCAGCAGCTTGTCCCTTAGCTCCACCTCCTACGAGCAGTACTTC
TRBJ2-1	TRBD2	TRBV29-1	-	CSVARQRDYNEQFF	TGCAGCGTTGCCCGACAGCGGGACTACAATGAGCAGTTCTTC
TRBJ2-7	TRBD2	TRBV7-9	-	CASSRAGGPGPEQYF	TGTGCCAGCAGCCGGGCGGGGGGCCCAGGCCCCGAGCAGTACTTC
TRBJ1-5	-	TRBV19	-	CASSGDSFYKPQHF	TGTGCCAGTAGTGGAGACAGTTTCTACAAGCCCCAGCATTTT
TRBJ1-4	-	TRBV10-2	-	CASGRGVEREKLFF	TGCGCCAGCGGGAGGGGGGTTGAGAGGGAAAAACTGTTTTTT
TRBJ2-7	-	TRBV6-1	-	CASSGIRGADEQYF	TGTGCCAGCAGTGGTATTCGGGGGGCGGACGAGCAGTACTTC
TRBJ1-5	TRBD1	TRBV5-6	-	CASSFWAGTGGSNQPQHF	TGTGCCAGCAGCTTTTGGGCCGGGACAGGGGGTTCCAATCAGCCCCAGCATTTT
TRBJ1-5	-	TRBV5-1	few	CASSPWGGNQPQHF	TGCGCCAGCAGCCCTTGGGGGGGCAATCAGCCCCAGCATTTT
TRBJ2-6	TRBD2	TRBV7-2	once	CASSLGGGFSGANVLTF	TGTGCCAGCAGCTTAGGGGGAGGGTTCTCTGGGGCCAACGTCCTGACTTTC
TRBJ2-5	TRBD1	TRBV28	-	CASSSLGQGDKETQYF	TGTGCCAGCAGCTCCCTCGGACAGGGCGATAAAGAGACCCAGTACTTC
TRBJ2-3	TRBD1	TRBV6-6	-	CASSLQGRTDTQYF	TGTGCCAGCAGCTTACAGGGGCGCACAGATACGCAGTATTTT
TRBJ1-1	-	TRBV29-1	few	CSIRGHPTDTEAFF	TGCAGCATTCGAGGGCACCCTACCGACACTGAAGCTTTCTTT
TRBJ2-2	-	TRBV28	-	CASGRTTNTGELFF	TGTGCCAGCGGAAGGACTACTAACACCGGGGAGCTGTTTTTT
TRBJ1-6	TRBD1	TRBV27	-	CASSSTGDSPLHF	TGTGCCAGCAGTTCTACAGGGGATTCACCCCTCCACTTT
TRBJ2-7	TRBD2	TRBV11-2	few	CASSSGLAYEQYF	TGTGCCAGCAGCTCAGGACTAGCCTACGAGCAGTACTTC
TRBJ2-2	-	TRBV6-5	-	CASSPVRGGELFF	TGTGCCAGCAGCCCTGTGCGGGGCGGGGAGCTGTTTTTT
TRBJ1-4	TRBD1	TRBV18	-	CASSPGGQGEKLFF	TGTGCCAGCTCACCAGGCGGACAGGGGGAAAAACTGTTTTTT
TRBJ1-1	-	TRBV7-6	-	CASSLNGGGTEAFF	TGTGCCAGCAGCTTAAACGGCGGAGGCACTGAAGCTTTCTTT
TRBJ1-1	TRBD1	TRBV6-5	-	CASSHQTGTNTEAFF	TGTGCCAGCAGTCACCAGACAGGGACGAACACTGAAGCTTTCTTT
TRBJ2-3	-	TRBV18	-	CASSDLFRGDTQYF	TGTGCCAGCTCAGACCTATTTCGGGGAGATACGCAGTATTTT
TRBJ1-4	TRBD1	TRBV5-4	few	CASSSSRDRGSWEKLFF	TGTGCCAGCAGCTCTAGCCGGGACAGGGGATCATGGGAAAAACTGTTTTTT
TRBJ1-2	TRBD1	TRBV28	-	CASRRDSLYGYTF	TGTGCCAGCAGGCGGGACAGCCTCTATGGCTACACCTTC
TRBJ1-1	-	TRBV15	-	CATNPWGPMNTEAFF	TGTGCCACCAACCCTTGGGGGCCCATGAACACTGAAGCTTTCTTT
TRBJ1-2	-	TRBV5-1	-	CASSLVQDNFNYGYTF	TGCGCCAGCAGCTTAGTCCAGGATAATTTTAACTATGGCTACACCTTC
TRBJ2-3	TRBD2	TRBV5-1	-	CASSFAGGTDTQYF	TGCGCCAGCAGCTTTGCGGGGGGCACAGATACGCAGTATTTT
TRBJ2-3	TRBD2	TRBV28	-	CASSPLAGWVTQYF	TGTGCCAGCAGTCCGTTAGCGGGATGGGTTACGCAGTATTTT
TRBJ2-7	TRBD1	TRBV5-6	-	CASSGQGSYEQYF	TGTGCCAGCAGCGGACAGGGATCCTACGAGCAGTACTTC
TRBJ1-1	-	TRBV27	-	CASSLQQNTEAFF	TGTGCCAGCAGTTTACAACAGAACACTGAAGCTTTCTTT
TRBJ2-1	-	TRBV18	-	CASSPGGHEQFF	TGTGCCAGCTCACCAGGGGGCCATGAGCAGTTCTTC